A selection of T cell receptor beta chains follows, all from one sample in a study of blood T cell repertoires in COVID-19. Data came from immunoSEQ multiplex PCR; TCRdb stores just in-frame clones and leaves some out. The sample holds fewer than 500,000 clones, approximately 90% seen once. Sample: peripheral blood. All receptors derive from a man aged 18 to 29 with COVID-19, enrolled during active disease. Each CDR3 is given with its conserved first and last residue. The D gene is left open where the match is weak. Not every row has a clone size; where given, it reads once, few, many or a size class.

clone size: .
J gene: TRBJ2-3
D gene: .
V gene: TRBV5-1
CDR3 protein: CASSIHTDTQYF
CDR3 DNA: TGCGCCAGCAGCATCCACACAGATACGCAGTATTTT

clone size: .
J gene: TRBJ1-3
D gene: .
V gene: TRBV4-1
CDR3 protein: CASSQGRLTSSGNTIYF
CDR3 DNA: TGCGCCAGCAGCCAAGGGCGGCTCACGAGCTCTGGAAACACCATATATTTT

clone size: .
J gene: TRBJ2-3
D gene: TRBD2
V gene: TRBV27
CDR3 protein: CASSLYSGGPSISTDTQYF
CDR3 DNA: TGTGCCAGCAGTTTATATAGCGGGGGGCCTTCTATTAGCACAGATACGCAGTATTTT

clone size: once
J gene: TRBJ2-7
D gene: TRBD1
V gene: TRBV2
CDR3 protein: CASNPDRAWEQYF
CDR3 DNA: TGTGCCAGCAATCCGGACAGGGCGTGGGAGCAGTACTTC

clone size: .
J gene: TRBJ2-1
D gene: TRBD2
V gene: TRBV20-1
CDR3 protein: CSPLGRGEQFF
CDR3 DNA: TGCAGTCCTCTGGGGCGGGGGGAGCAGTTCTTC

clone size: .
J gene: TRBJ1-1
D gene: TRBD1
V gene: TRBV5-4
CDR3 protein: CASSPEDGTGIVTEAFF
CDR3 DNA: TGTGCCAGCAGCCCGGAAGACGGGACAGGGATTGTCACTGAAGCTTTCTTT

clone size: .
J gene: TRBJ2-7
D gene: .
V gene: TRBV20-1
CDR3 protein: CSVGQIYEQYF
CDR3 DNA: TGCAGTGTCGGACAGATCTACGAGCAGTACTTC

clone size: .
J gene: TRBJ1-4
D gene: .
V gene: TRBV23-1
CDR3 protein: CASLRLTRGCEKLFF
CDR3 DNA: TGCGCCAGCCTCAGGCTCACCAGGGGTTGTGAAAAACTGTTTTTT

clone size: .
J gene: TRBJ2-7
D gene: TRBD2
V gene: TRBV29-1
CDR3 protein: CSVAQRGYEQYF
CDR3 DNA: TGCAGCGTTGCGCAGCGGGGCTACGAGCAGTACTTC

clone size: .
J gene: TRBJ1-1
D gene: .
V gene: TRBV6-5
CDR3 protein: CASSYSRQGGTEAFF
CDR3 DNA: TGTGCCAGCAGTTACTCACGGCAGGGAGGAACTGAAGCTTTCTTT

clone size: .
J gene: TRBJ1-3
D gene: .
V gene: TRBV2
CDR3 protein: CASSEEGRHSGNTIYF
CDR3 DNA: TGTGCCAGCAGTGAAGAGGGGCGGCATTCTGGAAACACCATATATTTT

clone size: .
J gene: TRBJ2-2
D gene: TRBD2
V gene: TRBV10-3
CDR3 protein: CAISGIAGGSTGELFF
CDR3 DNA: TGTGCCATCAGTGGAATAGCGGGGGGCTCCACCGGGGAGCTGTTTTTT

clone size: .
J gene: TRBJ2-3
D gene: TRBD2
V gene: TRBV27
CDR3 protein: CASKKTSGVSDTQYF
CDR3 DNA: TGTGCCAGCAAAAAGACTAGCGGGGTTTCAGATACGCAGTATTTT

clone size: .
J gene: TRBJ1-4
D gene: .
V gene: TRBV2
CDR3 protein: CASSPGGKEKLFF
CDR3 DNA: TGTGCCAGCAGCCCCGGGGGAAAGGAAAAACTGTTTTTT

clone size: .
J gene: TRBJ2-7
D gene: TRBD1
V gene: TRBV5-4
CDR3 protein: CASSAWDRGYEQYF
CDR3 DNA: TGTGCCAGCAGCGCCTGGGACAGGGGTTACGAGCAGTACTTC

clone size: .
J gene: TRBJ1-5
D gene: .
V gene: TRBV6-5
CDR3 protein: CASSIRLYSNQPQHF
CDR3 DNA: TGTGCCAGCAGTATCAGGCTTTATAGCAATCAGCCCCAGCATTTT

clone size: .
J gene: TRBJ2-1
D gene: TRBD2
V gene: TRBV3-1/TRBV3-2
CDR3 protein: CASSQGGGARSEQFF
CDR3 DNA: TGTGCCAGCAGCCAGGGCGGGGGGGCCAGAAGTGAGCAGTTCTTC

clone size: .
J gene: TRBJ2-3
D gene: TRBD2
V gene: TRBV11-2
CDR3 protein: CASSFGGWLAGGDTQYF
CDR3 DNA: TGTGCCAGCAGCTTTGGGGGCTGGCTAGCGGGGGGAGATACGCAGTATTTT

clone size: .
J gene: TRBJ1-6
D gene: TRBD1
V gene: TRBV6-5
CDR3 protein: CASSYGSGGDNSPLHF
CDR3 DNA: TGTGCCAGCAGTTATGGTTCAGGGGGTGATAATTCACCCCTCCACTTT

clone size: once
J gene: TRBJ2-3
D gene: .
V gene: TRBV12-3/TRBV12-4
CDR3 protein: CASNRGTSDTQYF
CDR3 DNA: TGTGCCAGCAATCGTGGGACTTCAGATACGCAGTATTTT

clone size: .
J gene: TRBJ2-7
D gene: TRBD1
V gene: TRBV27
CDR3 protein: CASSPARTGVSYEQYF
CDR3 DNA: TGTGCCAGCAGTCCCGCACGGACAGGGGTCTCCTACGAGCAGTACTTC

clone size: few
J gene: TRBJ1-5
D gene: .
V gene: TRBV6-5
CDR3 protein: CASSIESYSNQPQHF
CDR3 DNA: TGTGCCAGCAGTATTGAGTCTTATAGCAATCAGCCCCAGCATTTT

clone size: .
J gene: TRBJ1-6
D gene: .
V gene: TRBV5-5
CDR3 protein: CASSLLGRASPLHF
CDR3 DNA: TGTGCCAGCAGCTTGTTAGGCAGGGCTTCACCCCTCCACTTT

clone size: .
J gene: TRBJ2-3
D gene: .
V gene: TRBV7-8
CDR3 protein: CASSHPAQGVADTQYF
CDR3 DNA: TGTGCCAGCAGCCATCCGGCACAGGGTGTTGCAGATACGCAGTATTTT

clone size: .
J gene: TRBJ2-3
D gene: TRBD2
V gene: TRBV3-1/TRBV3-2
CDR3 protein: CASSQDLGGVYTDTQYF
CDR3 DNA: TGTGCCAGCAGCCAAGATCTGGGGGGGGTATACACAGATACGCAGTATTTT

clone size: .
J gene: TRBJ2-7
D gene: TRBD1
V gene: TRBV19
CDR3 protein: CASSTDRAEQYF
CDR3 DNA: TGTGCCAGTAGTACAGACAGGGCCGAGCAGTACTTC

clone size: once
J gene: TRBJ2-5
D gene: TRBD1
V gene: TRBV7-6
CDR3 protein: CASSLGGGSETQYF
CDR3 DNA: TGTGCCAGCAGCTTAGGAGGGGGCTCGGAGACCCAGTACTTC